This is a list of T cell receptor beta chains from one sample in a study of OX40 agonist ivuxolimab in advanced cancers. The table came from immunoSEQ multiplex PCR; TCRdb's copy has only in-frame clones and leaves some out. The sample has 45,000 to 60,000 clones; 90% are singletons. Sequenced here: CD4+ or CD8+ T cells sorted from blood, sampled in a trial of the OX40 agonist ivuxolimab. The source is an adult with an advanced solid tumor such as melanoma, head and neck, liver or kidney cancer. The CDR3 runs from the conserved cysteine through the conserved F or W. D genes are given only for firm matches. Clone size is stated in some rows and not others, as once, few, many or a class when expanded.

j_gene | abundance | v_gene | d_gene | CDR3aa | CDR3nt
TRBJ2-7 | NA | TRBV27 | TRBD1 | CASRGGLQLDEQYF | TGTGCCAGCAGAGGGGGCCTACAGCTCGACGAGCAGTACTTC
TRBJ2-2 | NA | TRBV19 | NA | CASTSGSRTGELFF | TGTGCCAGTACCAGCGGGTCGAGGACCGGGGAGCTGTTTTTT
TRBJ2-5 | NA | TRBV5-4 | NA | CASSSSRGPETQYF | TGTGCCAGCAGTTCCAGCAGGGGACCAGAGACCCAGTACTTC
TRBJ2-1 | NA | TRBV7-3 | NA | CASSLRETYNEQFF | TGTGCCAGCAGCTTACGGGAGACCTACAATGAGCAGTTCTTC
TRBJ1-5 | NA | TRBV30 | TRBD1 | CAWSRTGSNQPQHF | TGTGCCTGGAGTCGGACAGGGAGCAATCAGCCCCAGCATTTT
TRBJ2-5 | NA | TRBV15 | TRBD1 | CATSRGQAIRETQYF | TGTGCCACCAGCAGGGGACAGGCGATCAGGGAGACCCAGTACTTC
TRBJ2-5 | NA | TRBV29-1 | NA | CSVETDRGETQYF | TGCAGCGTAGAAACGGACCGGGGGGAGACCCAGTACTTC
TRBJ1-2 | NA | TRBV28 | TRBD1 | CASSAGTGTGGFYGYTF | TGTGCCAGCAGTGCCGGGACCGGGACAGGGGGCTTCTATGGCTACACCTTC
TRBJ1-1 | NA | TRBV5-6 | NA | CASSPQWGTEAFF | TGTGCCAGCAGCCCCCAGTGGGGGACTGAAGCTTTCTTT
TRBJ2-7 | once | TRBV6-5 | NA | CASRPDAYEQYF | TGTGCCAGCAGGCCAGACGCCTACGAGCAGTACTTC
TRBJ2-1 | NA | TRBV7-8 | NA | CASSLSRHEQFF | TGTGCCAGCAGCTTAAGTCGGCATGAGCAGTTCTTC
TRBJ2-3 | NA | TRBV5-4 | NA | CASSSLASRRTDTQYF | TGTGCCAGCAGCTCCCTTGCTTCGCGGCGCACAGATACGCAGTATTTT
TRBJ2-3 | NA | TRBV19 | NA | CASSIPGTSSSTDTQYF | TGTGCCAGTAGTATACCCGGGACATCTTCTAGCACAGATACGCAGTATTTT
TRBJ2-1 | NA | TRBV27 | NA | CASSLSWRGHNEQFF | TGTGCCAGCAGTTTATCGTGGAGGGGGCACAATGAGCAGTTCTTC
TRBJ2-1 | NA | TRBV7-9 | NA | CASSSPGRHEQFF | TGTGCCAGCAGCTCCCCCGGCAGACATGAGCAGTTCTTC
TRBJ2-7 | NA | TRBV27 | TRBD2 | CASSSLAGGIYEQYF | TGTGCCAGCAGTTCATTAGCGGGAGGGATATACGAGCAGTACTTC
TRBJ1-2 | NA | TRBV7-9 | NA | CASSQRNYGYTF | TGTGCCAGCAGCCAAAGGAACTATGGCTACACCTTC
TRBJ2-3 | NA | TRBV7-2 | TRBD1 | CASRLQGVIGDTQYF | TGTGCCAGCAGACTGCAGGGGGTTATAGGAGATACGCAGTATTTT
TRBJ1-4 | once | TRBV5-6 | TRBD1 | CASSRDRASEKLFF | TGTGCCAGCAGCCGGGACAGGGCTAGTGAAAAACTGTTTTTT
TRBJ2-1 | NA | TRBV27 | NA | CASSLRRGGDEQFF | TGTGCCAGCAGTTTGCGGCGGGGTGGCGATGAGCAGTTCTTC
TRBJ2-3 | NA | TRBV7-3 | NA | CASSLTGGTDTQYF | TGTGCCAGCAGCTTAACAGGGGGCACAGATACGCAGTATTTT
TRBJ1-1 | NA | TRBV14 | NA | CASSHASGTTEAFF | TGTGCCAGCAGCCATGCGTCGGGGACCACTGAAGCTTTCTTT
TRBJ2-5 | NA | TRBV7-3 | TRBD1 | CASSRDRGQETQYF | TGTGCCAGCAGCCGGGACAGGGGCCAAGAGACCCAGTACTTC
TRBJ2-1 | NA | TRBV9 | TRBD2 | CASSPLVRAGHNEQFF | TGTGCCAGCAGCCCCCTCGTGAGAGCGGGACACAATGAGCAGTTCTTC
TRBJ1-2 | NA | TRBV7-9 | NA | CASSLGTTFGGYTF | TGTGCCAGCAGCCTAGGGACAACTTTTGGTGGCTACACCTTC
TRBJ1-2 | NA | TRBV5-6 | NA | CASSLRTVLNYGYTF | TGTGCCAGCAGCTTGAGGACAGTGCTTAACTATGGCTACACCTTC
TRBJ2-3 | NA | TRBV5-4 | TRBD2 | CASSRGLAGAPSTDTQYF | TGTGCCAGCAGCCGGGGACTAGCGGGAGCACCTAGCACAGATACGCAGTATTTT
TRBJ1-1 | NA | TRBV2 | NA | CASNFGSNTEAFF | TGTGCCAGCAATTTCGGTAGCAACACTGAAGCTTTCTTT
TRBJ1-1 | NA | TRBV6-5 | NA | CASTLTGGMNTEAFF | TGTGCCAGCACCCTCACCGGGGGAATGAACACTGAAGCTTTCTTT
TRBJ1-1 | NA | TRBV5-4 | NA | CASSLVGGSGITEAFF | TGTGCCAGCAGCTTGGTTGGGGGATCAGGGATAACTGAAGCTTTCTTT
TRBJ1-5 | NA | TRBV4-1 | NA | CASSQDQGQPQHF | TGCGCCAGCAGCCAAGATCAGGGACAGCCCCAGCATTTT
TRBJ2-3 | once | TRBV2 | NA | CASSAQVVTDTQYF | TGTGCCAGCAGTGCCCAGGTAGTGACAGATACGCAGTATTTT
TRBJ2-1 | NA | TRBV4-3 | TRBD2 | CASSQRPGLAGAEQFF | TGCGCCAGCAGCCAACGTCCGGGACTAGCGGGAGCGGAGCAGTTCTTC
TRBJ2-2 | few | TRBV10-3 | NA | CAIGQMNTGELFF | TGTGCCATCGGACAAATGAACACCGGGGAGCTGTTTTTT
TRBJ2-5 | once | TRBV10-3 | TRBD2 | CAISESSTREALQETQYF | TGTGCCATCAGTGAGTCTTCTACCCGGGAGGCCCTCCAAGAGACCCAGTACTTC
TRBJ1-1 | NA | TRBV18 | NA | CASSPLMGDSEAFF | TGTGCCAGCTCACCCCTAATGGGGGACTCGGAAGCTTTCTTT
TRBJ2-1 | NA | TRBV4-2 | NA | CASSQDRTVSYNEQFF | TGTGCCAGCAGCCAAGATCGTACGGTCTCCTACAATGAGCAGTTCTTC
TRBJ1-3 | once | TRBV28 | NA | CASIHSVGNTIYF | TGTGCCAGCATCCACTCAGTTGGAAACACCATATATTTT
TRBJ1-1 | NA | TRBV29-1 | NA | CSVWEPPLEAFF | TGCAGCGTCTGGGAACCGCCCTTGGAAGCTTTCTTT
TRBJ2-1 | once | TRBV5-4 | TRBD1 | CASSPTGQGYNEQFF | TGTGCCAGCAGCCCTACAGGACAGGGGTACAATGAGCAGTTCTTC
TRBJ2-1 | NA | TRBV4-2 | TRBD1 | CASSYPGGRYNEQFF | TGTGCCAGCAGCTATCCAGGGGGCCGGTACAATGAGCAGTTCTTC
TRBJ1-5 | once | TRBV2 | TRBD1 | CASRPRGTGGQPQHF | TGTGCCAGCAGGCCCCGTGGGACAGGGGGTCAGCCCCAGCATTTT
TRBJ1-5 | NA | TRBV19 | NA | CASSSLTGKNQPQHF | TGTGCCAGTAGTAGCTTAACAGGGAAGAATCAGCCCCAGCATTTT
TRBJ1-5 | NA | TRBV19 | NA | CASRSWTTQHF | TGTGCCAGTCGCTCCTGGACGACCCAGCATTTT
TRBJ2-1 | NA | TRBV19 | NA | CASSISGGEQFF | TGTGCCAGTAGTATCTCCGGGGGTGAGCAGTTCTTC
TRBJ2-7 | NA | TRBV4-3 | TRBD2 | CASSLAGLAYEQYF | TGCGCCAGCAGCTTGGCAGGACTAGCCTACGAGCAGTACTTC
TRBJ1-1 | once | TRBV5-6 | TRBD1 | CASSAGTGSGDTEAFF | TGTGCCAGCAGCGCCGGGACAGGGAGCGGGGACACTGAAGCTTTCTTT
TRBJ2-7 | NA | TRBV10-3 | TRBD2 | CAIKGGSAEQYF | TGTGCCATCAAGGGCGGGAGCGCCGAGCAGTACTTC
TRBJ2-3 | NA | TRBV6-1 | NA | CASSGQGNTDTQYF | TGTGCCAGCAGCGGGCAGGGTAACACAGATACGCAGTATTTT
TRBJ2-7 | NA | TRBV4-3 | TRBD2 | CASSQGLAGAFSYEQYF | TGCGCCAGCAGCCAGGGACTAGCGGGAGCTTTCTCCTACGAGCAGTACTTC
TRBJ2-1 | NA | TRBV20-1 | NA | CSAREQFF | TGCAGTGCTAGAGAGCAGTTCTTC
TRBJ1-1 | NA | TRBV5-6 | NA | CASSGWLGTEAFF | TGTGCCAGCAGCGGGTGGTTGGGCACTGAAGCTTTCTTT
TRBJ2-7 | once | TRBV10-2 | NA | CASSGTTGSYEQYF | TGCGCCAGCAGCGGCACTACCGGATCCTACGAGCAGTACTTC
TRBJ1-1 | once | TRBV5-8 | NA | CASSRTPNTEAFF | TGTGCCAGCAGCAGGACACCCAACACTGAAGCTTTCTTT
TRBJ1-1 | NA | TRBV6-5 | NA | CASSYSSAGAGTEAFF | TGTGCCAGCAGTTACTCCTCCGCAGGGGCTGGCACTGAAGCTTTCTTT
TRBJ1-5 | NA | TRBV6-5 | NA | CASSYRESQPQHF | TGTGCCAGCAGTTACAGGGAGTCTCAGCCCCAGCATTTT
TRBJ1-1 | NA | TRBV5-1 | NA | CASSWGHRAGTEAFF | TGCGCCAGCAGCTGGGGACATAGGGCGGGGACTGAAGCTTTCTTT
TRBJ1-2 | NA | TRBV5-1 | NA | CASSPPSGQGYTF | TGCGCCAGCAGCCCCCCCTCAGGGCAAGGCTACACCTTC
TRBJ1-2 | NA | TRBV9 | NA | CASSLNPIGVTEGYTF | TGTGCCAGCAGCCTAAACCCTATCGGGGTGACGGAGGGCTACACCTTC